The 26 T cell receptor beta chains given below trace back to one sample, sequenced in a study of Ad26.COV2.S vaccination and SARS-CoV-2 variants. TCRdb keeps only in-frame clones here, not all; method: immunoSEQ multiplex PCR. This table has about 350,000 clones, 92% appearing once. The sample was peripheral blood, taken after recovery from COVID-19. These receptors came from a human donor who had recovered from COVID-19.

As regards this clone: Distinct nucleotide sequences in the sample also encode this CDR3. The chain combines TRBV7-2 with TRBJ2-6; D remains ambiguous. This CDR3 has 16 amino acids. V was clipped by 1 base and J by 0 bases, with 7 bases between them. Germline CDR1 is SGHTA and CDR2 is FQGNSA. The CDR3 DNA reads TGTGCCAGCAGCTTAGGACACAGCTCTGGGGCCAACGTCCTGACTTTC. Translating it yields CASSLGHSSGANVLTF.

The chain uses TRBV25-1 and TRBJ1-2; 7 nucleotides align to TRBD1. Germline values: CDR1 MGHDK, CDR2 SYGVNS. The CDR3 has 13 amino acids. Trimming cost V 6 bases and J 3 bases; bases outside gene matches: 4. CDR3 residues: CASSLDRDYGYTF. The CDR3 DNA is TGTGCCAGCAGCCTAGACAGGGACTATGGCTACACCTTC.

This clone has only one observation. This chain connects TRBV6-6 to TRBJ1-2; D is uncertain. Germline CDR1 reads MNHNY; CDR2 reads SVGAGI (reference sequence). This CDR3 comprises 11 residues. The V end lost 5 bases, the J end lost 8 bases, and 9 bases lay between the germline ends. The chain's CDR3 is CASSREDGYTF. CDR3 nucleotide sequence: TGTGCCAGCAGTCGGGAGGACGGCTACACCTTC.

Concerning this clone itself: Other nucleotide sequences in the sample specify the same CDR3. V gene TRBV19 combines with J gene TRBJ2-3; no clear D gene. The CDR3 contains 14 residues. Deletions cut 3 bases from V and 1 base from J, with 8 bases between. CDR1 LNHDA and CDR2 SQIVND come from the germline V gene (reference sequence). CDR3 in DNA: TGTGCCAGTAGTATTCTTGGGGGCACAGATACGCAGTATTTT. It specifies CASSILGGTDTQYF.

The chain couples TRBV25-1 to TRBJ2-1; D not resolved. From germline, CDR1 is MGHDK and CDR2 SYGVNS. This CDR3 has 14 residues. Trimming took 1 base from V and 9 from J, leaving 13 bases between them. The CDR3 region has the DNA TGTGCCAGCAGTGAATCGGCCTTTCTACGTGAGCAGTTCTTC. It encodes CASSESAFLREQFF. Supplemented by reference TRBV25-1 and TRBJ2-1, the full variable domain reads EADIYQTPRYLVIGTGKKITLECSQTMGHDKMYWYQQDPGMELHLIHYSYGVNSTEKGDLSSESTVSRIRTEHFPLTLESARPSHTSQYLCASSESAFLREQFFGPGTRLTVL.

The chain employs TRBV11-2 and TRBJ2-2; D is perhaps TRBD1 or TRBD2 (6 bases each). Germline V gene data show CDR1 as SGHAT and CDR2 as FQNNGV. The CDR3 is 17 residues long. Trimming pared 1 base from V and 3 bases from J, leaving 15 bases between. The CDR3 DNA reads TGTGCCAGCAGCTTAGTTGGTGGGGGGCGAGACACCGGGGAGCTGTTTTTT. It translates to CASSLVGGGRDTGELFF.

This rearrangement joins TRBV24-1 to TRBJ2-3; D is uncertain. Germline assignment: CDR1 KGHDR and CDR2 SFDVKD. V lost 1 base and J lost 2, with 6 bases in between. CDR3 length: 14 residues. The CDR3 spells CATSDFPDTDTQYF. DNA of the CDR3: TGTGCCACCAGTGATTTTCCGGACACAGATACGCAGTATTTT.

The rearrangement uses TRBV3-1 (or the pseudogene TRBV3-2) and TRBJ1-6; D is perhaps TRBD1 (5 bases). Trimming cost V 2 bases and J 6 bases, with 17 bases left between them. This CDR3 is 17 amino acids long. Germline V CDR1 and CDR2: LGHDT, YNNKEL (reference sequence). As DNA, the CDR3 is TGTGCCAGCAGCCAATATGTCAGCCCGGGGCCTAATTCACCCCTCCACTTT. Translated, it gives CASSQYVSPGPNSPLHF.

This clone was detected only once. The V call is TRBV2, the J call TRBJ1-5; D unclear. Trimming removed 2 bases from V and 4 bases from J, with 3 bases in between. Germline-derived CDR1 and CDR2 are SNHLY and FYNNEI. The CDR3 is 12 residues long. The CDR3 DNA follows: TGTGCCAGCAGTGAATCTAATCAGCCCCAGCATTTT. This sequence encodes CASSESNQPQHF.

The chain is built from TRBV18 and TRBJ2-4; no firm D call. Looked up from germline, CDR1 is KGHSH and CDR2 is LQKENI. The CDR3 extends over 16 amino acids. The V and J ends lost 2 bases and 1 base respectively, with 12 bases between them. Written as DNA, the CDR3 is TGTGCCAGCTCACCAGTGGCGTCCAAGGCCAAAAACATTCAGTACTTC. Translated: CASSPVASKAKNIQYF.

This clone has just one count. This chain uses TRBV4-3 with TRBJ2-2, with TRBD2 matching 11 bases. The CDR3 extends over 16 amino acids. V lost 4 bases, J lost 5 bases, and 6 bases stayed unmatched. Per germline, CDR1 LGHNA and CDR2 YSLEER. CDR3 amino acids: CASSPGTSGRTGELFF. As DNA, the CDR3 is TGCGCCAGCAGCCCCGGGACTAGCGGAAGGACCGGGGAGCTGTTTTTT.

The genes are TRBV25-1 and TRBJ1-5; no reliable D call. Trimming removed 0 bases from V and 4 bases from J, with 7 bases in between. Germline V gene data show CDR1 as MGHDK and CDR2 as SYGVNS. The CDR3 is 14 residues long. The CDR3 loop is CASSEYGRNQPQHF. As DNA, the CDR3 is TGTGCCAGCAGTGAATACGGGAGGAATCAGCCCCAGCATTTT.

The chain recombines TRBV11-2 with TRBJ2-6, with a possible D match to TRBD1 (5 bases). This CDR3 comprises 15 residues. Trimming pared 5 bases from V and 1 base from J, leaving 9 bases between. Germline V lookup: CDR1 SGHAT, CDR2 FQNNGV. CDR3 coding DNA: TGTGCCAGCAGCCAGGCAGGGTCTGGGGCCAACGTCCTGACTTTC. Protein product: CASSQAGSGANVLTF.

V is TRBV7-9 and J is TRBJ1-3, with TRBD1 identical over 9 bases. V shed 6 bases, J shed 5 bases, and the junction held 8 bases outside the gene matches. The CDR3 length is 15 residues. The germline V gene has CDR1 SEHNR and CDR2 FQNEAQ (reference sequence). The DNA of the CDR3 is TGTGCCAGCAGTTCCCCCGGACAGGGGCGAAACACCATATATTTT. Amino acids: CASSSPGQGRNTIYF.

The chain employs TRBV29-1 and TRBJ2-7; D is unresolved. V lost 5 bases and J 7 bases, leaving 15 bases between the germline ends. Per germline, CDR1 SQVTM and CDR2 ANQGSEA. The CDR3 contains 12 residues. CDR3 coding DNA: TGCAGCGTTAGGGCCCGTGTGGGTGAGCAGTACTTC. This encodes CSVRARVGEQYF.

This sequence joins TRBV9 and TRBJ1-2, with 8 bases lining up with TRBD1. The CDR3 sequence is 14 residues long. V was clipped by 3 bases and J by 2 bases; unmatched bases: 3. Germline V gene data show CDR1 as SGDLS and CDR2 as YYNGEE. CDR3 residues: CASSGGTGNYGYTF. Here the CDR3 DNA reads TGTGCCAGCAGCGGGGGGACAGGAAACTATGGCTACACCTTC.

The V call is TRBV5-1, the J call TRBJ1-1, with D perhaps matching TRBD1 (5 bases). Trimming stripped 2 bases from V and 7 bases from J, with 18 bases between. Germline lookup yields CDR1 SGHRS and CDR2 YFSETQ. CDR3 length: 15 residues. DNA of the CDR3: TGCGCCAGCAGCTTACGGGGGAATCTATTTAGTGAAGCTTTCTTT. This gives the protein CASSLRGNLFSEAFF.

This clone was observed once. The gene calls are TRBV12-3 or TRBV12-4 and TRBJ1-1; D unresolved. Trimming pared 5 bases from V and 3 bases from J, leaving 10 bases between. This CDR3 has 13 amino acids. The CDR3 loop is CASSTIEHTEAFF. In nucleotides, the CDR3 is TGTGCCAGCAGTACTATCGAACACACTGAAGCTTTCTTT.

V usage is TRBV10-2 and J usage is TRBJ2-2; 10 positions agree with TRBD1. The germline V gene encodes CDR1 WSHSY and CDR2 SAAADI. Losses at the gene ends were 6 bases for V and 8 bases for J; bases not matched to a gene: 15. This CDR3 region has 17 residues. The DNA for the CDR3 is TGCGCCAGCAGCCCGCTCGGACAGGGGGAAGCGACAGGGGAGCTGTTTTTT. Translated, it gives CASSPLGQGEATGELFF.

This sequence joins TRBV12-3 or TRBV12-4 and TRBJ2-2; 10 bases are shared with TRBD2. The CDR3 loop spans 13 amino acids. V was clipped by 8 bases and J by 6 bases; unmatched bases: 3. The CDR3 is CASGTSVSGELFF. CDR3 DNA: TGTGCCAGCGGGACTAGCGTGTCCGGGGAGCTGTTTTTT.

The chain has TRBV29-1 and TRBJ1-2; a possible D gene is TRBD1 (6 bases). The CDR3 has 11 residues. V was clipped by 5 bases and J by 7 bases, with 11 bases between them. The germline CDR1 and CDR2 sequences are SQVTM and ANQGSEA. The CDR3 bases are TGCAGCGTTATCGACAGGCGTGGCTACACCTTC. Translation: CSVIDRRGYTF.

The CDR3 sequence is CASSLNRGRTGELFF. The CDR3 DNA reads TGTGCCAGCAGCCTTAACAGGGGGAGAACCGGGGAGCTGTTTTTT. The rearrangement uses TRBV28 and TRBJ2-2, with 8 positions matching TRBD1. CDR1 is MDHEN, CDR2 SYDVKM, per germline. The CDR3 is 15 residues long. V shed 6 bases and J 5 bases; nucleotides not matched to a gene: 8.

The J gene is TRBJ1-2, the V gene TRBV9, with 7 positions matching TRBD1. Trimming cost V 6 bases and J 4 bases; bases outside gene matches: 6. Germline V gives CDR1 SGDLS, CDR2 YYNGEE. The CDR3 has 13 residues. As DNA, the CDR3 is TGTGCCAGCACTCGGGACAGCAGCTATGGCTACACCTTC. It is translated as CASTRDSSYGYTF. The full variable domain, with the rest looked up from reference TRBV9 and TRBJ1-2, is DSGVTQTPKHLITATGQRVTLRCSPRSGDLSVYWYQQSLDQGLQFLIQYYNGEERAKGNILERFSAQQFPDLHSELNLSSLELGDSALYFCASTRDSSYGYTFGSGTRLTVV.

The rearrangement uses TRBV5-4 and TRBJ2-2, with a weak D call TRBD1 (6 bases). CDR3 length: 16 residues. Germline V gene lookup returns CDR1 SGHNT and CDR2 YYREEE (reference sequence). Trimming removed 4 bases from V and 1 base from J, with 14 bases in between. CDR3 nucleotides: TGTGCCAGCAGCCTAAGACAGGTCTGGAACACCGGGGAGCTGTTTTTT. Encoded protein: CASSLRQVWNTGELFF.

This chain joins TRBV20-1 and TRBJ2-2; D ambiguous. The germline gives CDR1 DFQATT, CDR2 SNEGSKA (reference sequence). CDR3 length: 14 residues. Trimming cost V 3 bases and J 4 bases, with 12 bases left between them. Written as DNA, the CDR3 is TGCAGTGCTAGTCCCCCCACGGGCACCGGGGAGCTGTTTTTT. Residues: CSASPPTGTGELFF.

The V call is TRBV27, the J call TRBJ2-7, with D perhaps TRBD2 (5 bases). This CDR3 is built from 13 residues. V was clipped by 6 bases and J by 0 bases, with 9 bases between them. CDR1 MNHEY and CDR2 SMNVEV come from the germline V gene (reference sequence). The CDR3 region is CASSPRGSYEQYF. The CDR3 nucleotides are TGTGCCAGCAGCCCTCGGGGCTCCTACGAGCAGTACTTC.